A selection of T cell receptor beta chains follows, all from one sample in a study of radiotherapy plus CTLA-4 blockade in lung cancer. Here immunoSEQ multiplex PCR was the method, and the copy in TCRdb shows in-frame clones only, minus some. The sample records around 100,000 clones, around 79% being singletons. Sequences were derived from peripheral blood, sampled from a patient treated with radiotherapy plus ipilimumab. The receptors derive from a human donor with non-small cell lung cancer who had a partial response to radiotherapy plus ipilimumab. Some clones in this sample may be carry-over from other donors' samples. CDR3s include the opening cysteine and the closing phenylalanine or tryptophan. D genes are given only for firm matches. Clone sizes are given selectively: once, few, many, or a class where the clone is expanded.

V	D	size	J	CDR3	DNA
TRBV9	-	few	TRBJ1-1	CASSVGPGNTEAFF	TGTGCCAGCAGCGTAGGGCCAGGGAACACTGAAGCTTTCTTT
TRBV5-5	-	-	TRBJ1-3	CASSILRGTSGNTIYF	TGTGCCAGCAGCATCCTAAGGGGTACCTCTGGAAACACCATATATTTT
TRBV18	-	-	TRBJ1-1	CASSPLRANTEAFF	TGTGCCAGCTCACCCTTAAGAGCGAACACTGAAGCTTTCTTT
TRBV29-1	TRBD2	-	TRBJ2-3	CSARLAGVPDTQYF	TGCAGCGCCCGACTAGCGGGAGTGCCAGATACGCAGTATTTT
TRBV14	TRBD2	-	TRBJ2-1	CASSRGYLAGYNEQFF	TGTGCCAGCAGCCGGGGGTATCTAGCGGGGTACAATGAGCAGTTCTTC
TRBV4-3	-	-	TRBJ2-2	CASSLDLRTGELFF	TGCGCCAGCAGCCTAGACTTGCGCACCGGGGAGCTGTTTTTT
TRBV11-1	-	-	TRBJ2-1	CASSSGNYNEQFF	TGTGCCAGCAGCTCAGGAAACTACAATGAGCAGTTCTTC
TRBV7-8	-	-	TRBJ1-4	CASSLALTGWGDEKLFF	TGTGCCAGCAGCTTAGCGCTGACGGGATGGGGGGATGAAAAACTGTTTTTT
TRBV6-1	TRBD1	-	TRBJ2-7	CASKGTAPQNEQYF	TGTGCCAGCAAGGGGACAGCCCCGCAAAACGAGCAGTACTTC
TRBV4-2	-	-	TRBJ2-1	CASSQLILSYNEQFF	TGTGCCAGCAGCCAACTAATCCTATCCTACAATGAGCAGTTCTTC
TRBV9	TRBD2	-	TRBJ2-7	CASSGGLAVGYEQYF	TGTGCCAGCAGCGGAGGACTAGCGGTTGGCTACGAGCAGTACTTC
TRBV28	-	once	TRBJ1-2	CASSFSPGTYGYTF	TGTGCCAGCAGTTTTAGCCCGGGAACCTATGGCTACACCTTC
TRBV29-1	TRBD1	-	TRBJ2-1	CSVEVSRGSLSSYNEQFF	TGCAGCGTTGAAGTATCCAGGGGGTCCCTGAGCTCCTACAATGAGCAGTTCTTC
TRBV30	-	-	TRBJ2-2	CAWGVQGNTGELFF	TGTGCCTGGGGGGTACAGGGGAACACCGGGGAGCTGTTTTTT
TRBV7-2	-	-	TRBJ1-2	CASSLGTGLGVDGYTF	TGTGCCAGCAGCTTAGGCACAGGGCTTGGGGTTGATGGCTACACCTTC
TRBV28	-	few	TRBJ1-4	CASTAWGEGEKLFF	TGTGCCAGCACCGCCTGGGGGGAAGGTGAAAAACTGTTTTTT
TRBV29-1	-	few	TRBJ2-1	CSVEEFGTFEAEQFF	TGCAGCGTTGAAGAATTCGGGACATTCGAAGCGGAGCAGTTCTTC
TRBV7-8	TRBD2	-	TRBJ2-3	CASSGLAGGPGTDTQYF	TGTGCCAGCAGCGGACTAGCGGGGGGGCCCGGCACAGATACGCAGTATTTT
TRBV5-1	TRBD1	-	TRBJ1-1	CASSLVGTDMNTEAFF	TGCGCCAGCAGCTTGGTTGGGACAGACATGAACACTGAAGCTTTCTTT
TRBV6-5	TRBD1	-	TRBJ2-1	CASSLQGSYNEQFF	TGTGCCAGCAGTTTACAGGGGAGCTACAATGAGCAGTTCTTC
TRBV18	-	-	TRBJ2-1	CASSPRETRVQWANEQFF	TGTGCCAGCTCACCAAGGGAGACTAGAGTTCAGTGGGCCAATGAGCAGTTCTTC
TRBV29-1	-	few	TRBJ2-7	CSVLGGSHEQYF	TGCAGCGTTCTTGGGGGGTCCCACGAGCAGTACTTC
TRBV6-1	TRBD1	-	TRBJ2-7	CASVDRALGEQYF	TGTGCCAGCGTTGACAGGGCCTTGGGAGAGCAGTACTTC
TRBV6-1	TRBD1	-	TRBJ1-2	CASSTGQGAPGYTF	TGTGCCAGCAGTACAGGACAGGGGGCGCCTGGCTACACCTTC
TRBV28	TRBD1	-	TRBJ2-5	CASSFYRGTEETQYF	TGTGCCAGCAGTTTTTACAGGGGCACCGAAGAGACCCAGTACTTC
TRBV5-4	TRBD1	-	TRBJ1-5	CASSRTGGQYGNQPQHF	TGTGCCAGCTCTCGGACAGGGGGCCAGTATGGCAATCAGCCCCAGCATTTT
TRBV4-3	-	many	TRBJ1-5	CASSQDWGSYQPQHF	TGCGCCAGCAGCCAAGATTGGGGCTCCTATCAGCCCCAGCATTTT
TRBV6-6	TRBD1	-	TRBJ2-7	CASSYTLGQGYEQYF	TGTGCCAGCAGTTACACACTTGGACAGGGCTACGAGCAGTACTTC
TRBV6-5	-	-	TRBJ2-4	CASSNQGAQYF	TGTGCCAGCAGCAATCAAGGGGCGCAGTACTTC